The clone carrying this TCR beta chain occurred a few times. Its antigen is still unknown. The record originates from a study of beta chain features in type 1 diabetes. Averaging roughly 0.12 L, one heparinised blood draw came from each individual donor. The CDR3 has 19 amino acids. With V trimmed by 2 bases and J by 1 base, 14 bases remained unmatched. CDR1 SNHLY and CDR2 FYNNEI come from the germline V gene. Study results and limitations: All four CD4+ subsets of Type 1 diabetes patients contained TCRB CDR3s that were moderately but significantly shorter.

Sequencing targeted expressed TCRB transcripts, as all isolated RNA had been reverse transcribed. Sequencing was performed with immunoSEQ multiplex PCR; in TCRdb, only in-frame clones are kept and a portion is missing. The data contain 600,000 to 700,000 clones, over 10% of them singletons. The sequence came from a man younger than 30 with type 1 diabetes. The sample was naive CD4+ T cells from blood. V gene TRBV2 combines with J gene TRBJ1-1, with 9 bases identical to TRBD1. In DNA, the CDR3 is TGTGCCAGCAGTGAAAGAACTCCGGTACAGGGGGCGACGAACACTGAAGCTTTCTTT. Its protein is CASSERTPVQGATNTEAFF.